This TCR beta chain was identified during a study of cytomegalovirus exposure and HLA in healthy donors. It was with 60 Vbeta and 13 Jbeta primers that the PCR ran. Produced via immunoSEQ multiplex PCR; TCRdb's table is partial and in-frame only. Here the sample table reports tens of thousands of clones. From germline, CDR1 is SGHDT and CDR2 YYEEEE. CDR3 length: 15 amino acids. The V end was cut by 2 bases, the J end by 6 bases, with 15 bases between. The specimen sequenced was PBMCs. This clonotype originated in a male donor in good health and CMV-seronegative. This chain links TRBV5-6 with TRBJ1-5, with no clear D. CDR3 in amino acids: CASSFGQGWSQPQHF. DNA of the CDR3: TGTGCCAGCAGCTTTGGTCAAGGCTGGAGTCAGCCCCAGCATTTT.